The 30 T cell receptor beta chains below were found in one sample sequenced in a study of T cells in Graves' hyperthyroidism and ophthalmopathy. Amplification yielded TCR beta CDR3 regions, with RNA transcripts as the source. HTBI primers were used for first-round RT-PCR of the TCR CDR3. TCRdb independently ran MiXCR on the multiplex PCR reads; one entry per CDR3 protein. The sample shows about 250,000 distinct CDR3 sequences, about 25% of them seen only once. The specimen sequenced was blood. The receptors were gathered from a woman aged 40 to 55 with Graves' ophthalmopathy.

V and J are TRBV29-1 and TRBJ2-7; TRBD2 matches at 9 bases. The CDR3 runs 13 residues. The V gene's germline CDR1 is SQVTM and CDR2 ANQGSEA. The trim removed 6 bases at V and 5 bases at J, leaving 8 bases unmatched. CDR3 coding DNA: TGCAGCGTATATAGCGGGAGTTGGAACGAGCAGTACTTC. Protein product: CSVYSGSWNEQYF.

This clonotype was counted at least ten times. This chain links TRBV27 with TRBJ2-2; no firm D call. CDR1 is MNHEY, CDR2 SMNVEV, per germline (reference sequence). The germline V and J ends were trimmed by 6 bases and 2 bases, with 16 bases remaining between them. This CDR3 comprises 16 residues. DNA for the CDR3: TGTGCCAGCAGAGAAGCCCCGACCCGAAACACCGGGGAGCTGTTTTTT. Translating gives CASREAPTRNTGELFF.

This sequence joins TRBV6-2 or TRBV6-3 and TRBJ1-1; D call uncertain. CDR3 length equals 14 residues. Germline-derived CDR1 and CDR2 are MNHEY and SVGEGT. V was trimmed by 2 bases and J by 4 bases, leaving 11 bases between them. The CDR3 bases are TGTGCCAGCAGTTACCCGGCGGCCAGCACTGAAGCTTTCTTT. Its protein product is CASSYPAASTEAFF.

This clonotype was found many times. The CDR3 DNA is TGCGCCAGCAGCTCGTTCAGCGGGATGAGCCAAGAGACCCAGTACTTC. It codes for CASSSFSGMSQETQYF. The rearrangement uses TRBV5-1 and TRBJ2-5; 7 bases agree with TRBD2. CDR3 length: 16 amino acids. Trimming took 3 bases from V and 1 from J; bases not matched to a gene: 9. The germline CDR1 and CDR2 sequences are SGHRS and YFSETQ.

The table lists this clonotype with a few counts. The rearrangement links TRBV6-2 or TRBV6-3 to TRBJ2-7, with a weak D call TRBD1 (5 bases). The CDR3 contains 13 residues. Germline-derived CDR1 and CDR2 are MNHEY and SVGEGT. The ends were cut back, 7 bases at V and 0 bases at J, with 10 bases in the middle. In DNA form, the CDR3 reads TGTGCCAGCATGGAAGGGGCCTCCTACGAGCAGTACTTC. Its translation: CASMEGASYEQYF.

This clonotype occurred many times. Here the CDR3 reads CASSPDSDSGNTIYF. CDR3 nucleotide sequence: TGTGCCAGCAGTCCCGACAGTGACTCTGGAAACACCATATATTTT. The genes are TRBV28 and TRBJ1-3, with D perhaps matching TRBD1 (5 bases). With 5 bases removed from V and 0 bases from J, the gap between germline ends came to 11 bases. Germline V gene lookup returns CDR1 MDHEN and CDR2 SYDVKM. This CDR3 is built from 15 residues.

This clonotype has just one count. This rearrangement joins TRBV6-2 or TRBV6-3 to TRBJ1-1; D is undetermined. The germline V gene encodes CDR1 MNHEY and CDR2 SVGEGT. Trimming removed 3 bases at V and 4 bases at J, with 9 bases between. The CDR3 length is 13 residues. In nucleotides, the CDR3 is TGTGCCAGCAGTTATCGGGATTTCACTGAAGCTTTCTTT. Translating it yields CASSYRDFTEAFF.

The chain uses TRBV12-3 or TRBV12-4 and TRBJ1-1; D gene uncertain. CDR3 length: 15 amino acids. Trimming left V 2 bases short and J 0 bases short, with 10 bases between. Here the CDR3 DNA reads TGTGCCAGCAGTTTAACAGAACTGATGAACACTGAAGCTTTCTTT. Protein product: CASSLTELMNTEAFF.

As for this clonotype: A much larger clone differs from this one at a single base, so this may be a read error. The conserved phenylalanine or tryptophan is not found at the CDR3 terminus, so this likely reflects a read error. This chain joins TRBV5-6 and TRBJ1-2; D not certain. The CDR3 has 13 residues. V shed 4 bases and J shed 4 bases, with 11 bases lying between them. Per germline, CDR1 SGHDT and CDR2 YYEEEE. Here the CDR3 reads CASSLDQVYGYTY. The CDR3 DNA follows: TGTGCCAGCAGCCTGGATCAGGTCTATGGCTACACCTAC.

The table lists this clonotype with many counts. The V and J genes are TRBV29-1 and TRBJ1-1; unclear D gene. CDR1 SQVTM and CDR2 ANQGSEA come from the germline V gene. CDR3 length: 12 residues. Trimming removed 2 bases from V and 5 bases from J, with 9 bases in between. The CDR3 loop is CSVELGYTEAFF. The CDR3 DNA reads as TGCAGCGTTGAATTGGGATATACTGAAGCTTTCTTT.

This clonotype was seen many times. The chain uses TRBV28 and TRBJ2-4, with D hard to call. This CDR3 has 14 residues. V lost 1 base, J lost 7 bases, and 11 bases lay in between. CDR1 is MDHEN, CDR2 SYDVKM, per germline. The CDR3 is CASSLYGQFNIQYF. DNA of the CDR3: TGTGCCAGCAGTTTATACGGGCAGTTCAACATTCAGTACTTC. Supplemented by reference TRBV28 and TRBJ2-4, the full variable domain reads DVKVTQSSRYLVKRTGEKVFLECVQDMDHENMFWYRQDPGLGLRLIYFSYDVKMKEKGDIPEGYSVSREKKERFSLILESASTNQTSMYLCASSLYGQFNIQYFGAGTRLSVL.

This clonotype came up a few times. The V gene is TRBV27, the J gene TRBJ2-7; 10 positions match TRBD2. Germline V gene data show CDR1 as MNHEY and CDR2 as SMNVEV (reference sequence). Trimming at V came to 6 bases and at J to 5 bases, leaving 13 bases not matched to a gene. The length of the CDR3 is 16 residues. The CDR3 DNA sequence: TGTGCCAGCAGCGCCGCGGAAGCGGGAGGGTTCCACGAGCAGTACTTC. This sequence encodes CASSAAEAGGFHEQYF.

This clonotype showed up many times. The genes are TRBV11-3 and TRBJ1-2; TRBD1 matches 8 bases. Germline CDR1 reads SGHNT; CDR2 reads YENEEA. The CDR3 extends over 16 amino acids. Losses at the gene ends were 5 bases for V and 2 bases for J; bases not matched to a gene: 10. The CDR3 here is CASSPRRQGPNYGYTF. CDR3 nucleotides: TGTGCCAGCAGCCCACGTCGACAGGGGCCGAACTATGGCTACACCTTC.

The V gene is TRBV28, the J gene TRBJ1-2; perhaps TRBD1 as D (6 bases). In germline, CDR1 is MDHEN, CDR2 SYDVKM. The CDR3 spans 12 residues. V lost 6 bases and J lost 10, with 15 bases in between. DNA for the CDR3: TGTGCCAGCAGAGAGAACAGGGTGGCCTACACCTTC. Amino acid sequence: CASRENRVAYTF.

This clonotype appeared many times. The chain has TRBV28 and TRBJ2-7; D might be TRBD1 or TRBD2, each matching 5 bases. The CDR3 covers 14 residues. The germline V gene encodes CDR1 MDHEN and CDR2 SYDVKM. V lost 4 bases, J lost 5 bases, and 15 bases lay in between. The CDR3 spells CASSSNWDGDEQYF. For the CDR3, the DNA is TGTGCCAGCAGTTCCAATTGGGACGGGGACGAGCAGTACTTC. Full variable domain (missing parts from reference TRBV28 and TRBJ2-7): DVKVTQSSRYLVKRTGEKVFLECVQDMDHENMFWYRQDPGLGLRLIYFSYDVKMKEKGDIPEGYSVSREKKERFSLILESASTNQTSMYLCASSSNWDGDEQYFGPGTRLTVT.

This clonotype occurred many times. This chain links TRBV20-1 with TRBJ2-4, with 16 nucleotides matching TRBD2. With 3 bases clipped from V and 8 bases from J, the junction kept 10 bases outside the gene matches. The germline V gene has CDR1 DFQATT and CDR2 SNEGSKA (reference sequence). There are 17 residues in the CDR3. CDR3 amino acids: CSARGGLAGGVEDIQYF. As DNA, the CDR3 is TGCAGTGCTAGGGGGGGACTAGCGGGAGGGGTTGAGGACATTCAGTACTTC.

V usage is TRBV6-5 and J usage is TRBJ2-2, with 7 bases aligning to TRBD1. Trimming at V came to 6 bases and at J to 5 bases, leaving 9 bases not matched to a gene. Germline CDR1 and CDR2: MNHEY and SVGAGI. CDR3 length equals 15 residues. The CDR3 spells CASSYRDRQTGELFF. The CDR3 DNA reads TGTGCCAGCAGCTACCGGGACAGACAGACCGGGGAGCTGTTTTTT.

V is TRBV11-2 and J is TRBJ2-7, with 10 bases aligning to TRBD2. CDR1 is SGHAT and CDR2 is FQNNGV in the germline V gene. V lost 6 bases, J lost 4 bases, and 15 bases stayed unmatched. The CDR3 is 17 amino acids. The CDR3 here is CASSSDPLAGVWYEQYF. The CDR3 DNA reads TGTGCCAGCAGTTCAGACCCTCTAGCGGGAGTGTGGTACGAGCAGTACTTC.

Of note for this clonotype: This sequence may be a read error, since a much larger clone differs from it by one base. The J gene is TRBJ2-7, the V gene TRBV4-2; the match to TRBD2 covers 10 bases. After removal of 0 bases from V and 5 bases from J, the junction contained 4 bases not matched to a gene. Germline V gene lookup returns CDR1 LGHNA and CDR2 YNFKEQ. The length of the CDR3 is 15 residues. This chain's CDR3 is CASSQDPSGSDEQYV. The CDR3 coding sequence is TGTGCCAGCAGCCAAGATCCTAGCGGGAGTGACGAGCAGTACGTC.

This clonotype was counted ten times or more. V is TRBV13 and J is TRBJ1-2; D may be TRBD1 (6 bases). V lost 5 bases and J lost 4, with 14 bases in between. This CDR3 spans 14 amino acids. The V gene's germline CDR1 is PRHDT and CDR2 FYEKMQ (reference sequence). CDR3 DNA sequence: TGTGCCAGCAGCCCCCGGGGGGCTTCCTATGGCTACACCTTC. This gives the protein CASSPRGASYGYTF.

The rearrangement joins TRBV18 to TRBJ1-6; 7 bases align to TRBD1. Germline trimming cut 3 bases from V and 7 bases from J; bases unmatched to any gene: 12. Looked up from germline, CDR1 is KGHSH and CDR2 is LQKENI. CDR3 length: 17 amino acids. The CDR3 sequence: CASSPPPGPRGNSPLHF. In nucleotides, the CDR3 is TGTGCCAGCTCACCTCCTCCGGGACCCAGGGGGAATTCACCCCTCCACTTT.

This clonotype was recorded many times. This chain connects TRBV4-2 to TRBJ2-5; tentatively, D is TRBD1 (5 bases). Trimming took off 1 base at V and 4 bases at J, with 10 bases between the two ends. The CDR3 length is 14 residues. Germline V gives CDR1 LGHNA, CDR2 YNFKEQ. CDR3 sequence (DNA): TGTGCCAGCAGCCAAGTAGGGGATTCAGAGACCCAGTACTTC. It codes for CASSQVGDSETQYF.

The V call is TRBV4-2, the J call TRBJ2-5; no reliable D call. The length of the CDR3 is 14 residues. V dropped 6 bases and J dropped 13 bases, with 24 bases sitting between them. The germline gives CDR1 LGHNA, CDR2 YNFKEQ. The CDR3 sequence: CASRQTLDGTSSYF. The CDR3 DNA sequence: TGTGCCAGCAGACAAACCCTGGACGGAACCTCATCGTACTTC.

At least ten counts were recorded for this clonotype. The chain links TRBV19 to TRBJ1-1; 10 bases match TRBD1. Germline trimming cut 8 bases from V and 4 bases from J; bases unmatched to any gene: 7. The CDR3 consists of 14 residues. CDR1 LNHDA and CDR2 SQIVND come from the germline V gene (reference sequence). The CDR3, as DNA: TGTGCCAGTCAGACAGGGGGCGCCATCACTGAAGCTTTCTTT. Translated: CASQTGGAITEAFF.

This clonotype was seen at least ten times. V gene TRBV4-2 combines with J gene TRBJ2-7; the D is unclear. The CDR3 has 13 amino acids. The germline CDR1 and CDR2 sequences are LGHNA and YNFKEQ. Trimming shortened V by 0 bases and J by 2 bases, and 5 bases separated the two germline ends. CDR3 in amino acids: CASSQEGTYEQYF. CDR3 DNA: TGTGCCAGCAGCCAAGAGGGGACCTACGAGCAGTACTTC.

This clonotype was seen many times. The chain combines TRBV3-1 with TRBJ2-4, with D possibly being TRBD2 (5 bases). Germline V gene sequence: CDR1 LGHDT, CDR2 YNNKEL (reference sequence). CDR3 length: 15 residues. Trimming took off 2 bases at V and 0 bases at J, with 8 bases between the two ends. As DNA, the CDR3 is TGTGCCAGCAGCCAACACGGACTAGCCAAAAACATTCAGTACTTC. Its translation is CASSQHGLAKNIQYF.

The rearrangement links TRBV5-1 to TRBJ1-2, with D possibly matching TRBD1 (5 bases). Trimming left V 0 bases short and J 2 bases short, with 8 bases between. CDR3 length equals 14 residues. Germline assignment: CDR1 SGHRS and CDR2 YFSETQ. Here the CDR3 DNA reads TGCGCCAGCAGCTTGGCGCCAGGGAACTATGGCTACACCTTC. Its protein is CASSLAPGNYGYTF.

This clonotype was recorded many times. The rearrangement links TRBV6-1 to TRBJ1-5, with D perhaps matching TRBD1 (5 bases). Trimming removed 7 bases at V and 3 bases at J, with 16 bases between. The CDR3 is made up of 15 amino acids. CDR1 is MNHNS, CDR2 SASEGT, per germline. The CDR3 region has the DNA TGTGCCAGCACATCGGACATAGCATTCAATCAGCCCCAGCATTTT. The encoded protein is CASTSDIAFNQPQHF.

This clonotype occurred a few times. At one end the junction does not follow the germline gene, possibly because of a read error. The chain recombines TRBV10-1 with TRBJ1-5; no reliable D call. The CDR3 sequence is 10 residues long. The V gene's germline CDR1 is WNHNN and CDR2 SYGVQD (reference sequence). The CDR3 sequence: CVSSIPPQPF. As DNA, the CDR3 is TGCGTCAGCAGTATTCCGCCCCAGCCTTTT.

The chain has TRBV2 and TRBJ1-2; unclear D gene. V was trimmed by 4 bases and J by 8 bases, leaving 8 bases between them. CDR1 and CDR2 from the germline V gene are SNHLY and FYNNEI. This CDR3 comprises 11 residues. The CDR3 DNA follows: TGTGCCAGCAGTGGTTCCAGAGGCTACACCTTC. Translated: CASSGSRGYTF.